What follows are 18 T cell receptor beta chains derived from one specimen sequenced in a study of cytomegalovirus exposure and HLA in healthy donors. This PCR relied on a set of 60 Vbeta primers and 13 Jbeta primers. Clones were read by immunoSEQ multiplex PCR, and TCRdb kept only the in-frame ones, dropping some. This repertoire shows approximately 150,000 clones, about 76% found once; its top ten account for roughly 7.3%. Sample: PBMCs. All receptors come from a male donor in good health and CMV-seropositive.

This rearrangement joins TRBV7-9 to TRBJ2-1, with D hard to call. The CDR3 runs 11 residues. In germline, CDR1 is SEHNR, CDR2 FQNEAQ (reference sequence). V dropped 3 bases and J dropped 8 bases, with 5 bases sitting between them. The DNA for the CDR3 is TGTGCCAGCAGCTTGGTAGATGAGCAGTTCTTC. Translating it yields CASSLVDEQFF. The entire variable domain, with the rest obtained from reference TRBV7-9 and TRBJ2-1, is as follows: DTGVSQNPRHKITKRGQNVTFRCDPISEHNRLYWYRQTLGQGPEFLTYFQNEAQLEKSRLLSDRFSAERPKGSFSTLEIQRTEQGDSAMYLCASSLVDEQFFGPGTRLTVL.

This clone appeared a single time. The chain uses TRBV19 and TRBJ2-2; D might be TRBD2 (5 bases). Between the trimmed V and J ends, which lost 2 bases and 5 bases, there was a span of 9 bases. This CDR3 spans 14 amino acids. Per germline, CDR1 LNHDA and CDR2 SQIVND (reference sequence). This CDR3 reads CASSISGKTGELFF. The CDR3, as DNA: TGTGCCAGTAGTATATCGGGGAAAACCGGGGAGCTGTTTTTT.

The J gene is TRBJ1-2, the V gene TRBV15, with TRBD1 matching over 7 bases. The CDR3 consists of 13 residues. V lost 9 bases to trimming and J lost 4 bases; unmatched junction nucleotides: 8. Germline V lookup: CDR1 LNHNV, CDR2 YYDKDF (reference sequence). Here the CDR3 DNA reads TGTGCCACGACCCGGGACAGTTCCTATGGCTACACCTTC. This sequence encodes CATTRDSSYGYTF.

The V gene is TRBV6-1, the J gene TRBJ1-1; D possibly corresponds to TRBD1 (6 bases). The CDR3 runs to 15 residues. The V and J ends lost 6 bases and 3 bases respectively, with 17 bases between them. Germline V CDR1 and CDR2: MNHNS, SASEGT. The CDR3: CASSLTGPRDTEAFF. CDR3 in DNA: TGTGCCAGCAGCCTGACAGGCCCCCGGGACACTGAAGCTTTCTTT.

The chain couples TRBV30 to TRBJ1-2; 8 bases fit TRBD1. Unmatched junction bases numbered 4, after V lost 2 bases and J lost 8 bases. The CDR3 has 12 amino acids. From germline, CDR1 is GTSNPN and CDR2 SVGIG (reference sequence). CDR3 sequence reads: CAWSQGAWGYTF. CDR3 nucleotide sequence: TGTGCCTGGAGTCAGGGGGCGTGGGGCTACACCTTC.

The gene calls are TRBV27 and TRBJ2-5, with TRBD2 matching 9 bases. The CDR3 covers 16 residues. The trim removed 2 bases at V and 4 bases at J, leaving 8 bases unmatched. In germline, CDR1 is MNHEY, CDR2 SMNVEV (reference sequence). The CDR3 reads CASSLQAAGGPETQYF. CDR3 DNA sequence: TGTGCCAGCAGTTTACAAGCGGCGGGGGGGCCAGAGACCCAGTACTTC.

The rearrangement uses TRBV18 and TRBJ1-6; D not resolved. The CDR3 covers 16 residues. The germline V gene encodes CDR1 KGHSH and CDR2 LQKENI. The germline V and J ends were trimmed by 2 bases and 7 bases, with 15 bases remaining between them. CDR3 nucleotide sequence: TGTGCCAGCTCACCAGAAGCGGGTACGGTCAATTCACCCCTCCACTTT. Amino acid sequence: CASSPEAGTVNSPLHF.

This chain joins TRBV14 and TRBJ2-1; D gene ambiguous. V gave up 4 bases and J gave up 1 base, with 11 bases separating them. CDR1 and CDR2 from the germline V gene are SGHDN and FVKESK. This CDR3 spans 15 amino acids. The chain's CDR3 is CASSRGMTSYNEQFF. The CDR3 coding sequence is TGTGCCAGCAGCCGAGGAATGACTTCCTACAATGAGCAGTTCTTC.

The rearrangement uses TRBV19 and TRBJ1-1; the D is unclear. Trimming removed 10 bases from V and 4 bases from J, with 22 bases in between. Germline V gives CDR1 LNHDA, CDR2 SQIVND (reference sequence). The CDR3 is 15 residues long. CDR3 DNA: TGTGCCACCCCGGGAGAGGGCCCCCTTTTCACTGAAGCTTTCTTT. Its translation is CATPGEGPLFTEAFF. Combining the CDR3 with reference TRBV19 and TRBJ1-1 gives the whole variable domain DGGITQSPKYLFRKEGQNVTLSCEQNLNHDAMYWYRQDPGQGLRLIYYSQIVNDFQKGDIAEGYSVSREKKESFPLTVTSAQKNPTAFYLCATPGEGPLFTEAFFGQGTRLTVV.

The chain couples TRBV2 to TRBJ2-1, with TRBD2 matching over 8 bases. V was clipped by 7 bases and J by 4 bases; unmatched bases: 3. Looked up from germline, CDR1 is SNHLY and CDR2 is FYNNEI. The CDR3 contains 13 residues. CDR3 residues: CASTGLVYNEQFF. CDR3 nucleotide sequence: TGTGCCAGCACGGGACTAGTATACAATGAGCAGTTCTTC.

This clone was counted only a few times. The chain has TRBV6-5 and TRBJ1-1; 9 bases match TRBD1. Losses at the gene ends were 6 bases for V and 4 bases for J; bases not matched to a gene: 9. Germline V gene sequence: CDR1 MNHEY, CDR2 SVGAGI. The CDR3 has 15 amino acids. The chain's CDR3 is CASRRRQGGGTEAFF. The DNA of the CDR3 is TGTGCCAGCAGGCGACGACAGGGGGGAGGCACTGAAGCTTTCTTT.

The CDR3 region is CASSIQSSNTEAFF. In DNA, the CDR3 is TGTGCCAGTAGTATCCAGTCCTCGAACACTGAAGCTTTCTTT. The V gene is TRBV19, the J gene TRBJ1-1, with D hard to call. The CDR3 extends over 14 amino acids. Germline V gene lookup returns CDR1 LNHDA and CDR2 SQIVND (reference sequence). The germline V and J ends were trimmed by 3 bases and 1 base, with 9 bases remaining between them. The full variable domain, with the rest looked up from reference TRBV19 and TRBJ1-1, is DGGITQSPKYLFRKEGQNVTLSCEQNLNHDAMYWYRQDPGQGLRLIYYSQIVNDFQKGDIAEGYSVSREKKESFPLTVTSAQKNPTAFYLCASSIQSSNTEAFFGQGTRLTVV.

The chain couples TRBV7-9 to TRBJ1-2; weak D call: TRBD1 (5 bases). CDR1 is SEHNR and CDR2 is FQNEAQ in the germline V gene (reference sequence). The CDR3 contains 13 residues. Trimming took off 1 base at V and 6 bases at J, with 9 bases between the two ends. In DNA form, the CDR3 reads TGTGCCAGCAGCTTAGTTAGCAGGGATGGCTACACCTTC. This codes for CASSLVSRDGYTF.

The chain carries TRBV6-1 and TRBJ2-2, with 7 nucleotides matching TRBD2. V dropped 4 bases and J dropped 0; count of bases not matched to a gene: 8. This CDR3 is built from 17 residues. Germline-derived CDR1 and CDR2 are MNHNS and SASEGT. CDR3 loop: CASSALSGRTNTGELFF. Here the CDR3 DNA reads TGTGCCAGCAGTGCCCTTAGCGGGCGAACGAACACCGGGGAGCTGTTTTTT.

The chain couples TRBV6-5 to TRBJ1-2; TRBD1 agrees at 9 bases. CDR1 MNHEY and CDR2 SVGAGI come from the germline V gene. Trimming cost V 6 bases and J 8 bases; bases outside gene matches: 10. There are 14 residues in the CDR3. The CDR3 DNA is TGTGCCAGCAGCCAGGCTGGGACAGGGATGGGCTACACCTTC. This translates into CASSQAGTGMGYTF.

This clone was detected only a few times. V is TRBV6-5 and J is TRBJ1-1; D is possibly TRBD1 (6 bases). The CDR3 is made up of 13 amino acids. CDR1 is MNHEY, CDR2 SVGAGI, per germline. Trimming removed 2 bases from V and 7 bases from J, with 11 bases in between. This CDR3 is CASSYGTRSEAFF. The CDR3 nucleotides read TGTGCCAGCAGTTACGGGACAAGGAGTGAAGCTTTCTTT.

V gene TRBV5-1 combines with J gene TRBJ2-1, with D maybe TRBD1 (5 bases). The CDR3 loop spans 14 amino acids. The V and J ends lost 0 bases and 3 bases respectively, with 7 bases between them. The V gene's germline CDR1 is SGHRS and CDR2 YFSETQ. CDR3 DNA sequence: TGCGCCAGCAGCTTGGTGGACAACTACAATGAGCAGTTCTTC. Residues: CASSLVDNYNEQFF.

The chain recombines TRBV20-1 with TRBJ1-1, with D hard to call. The germline V and J ends were trimmed by 0 bases and 3 bases, with 2 bases remaining between them. CDR1 DFQATT and CDR2 SNEGSKA come from the germline V gene (reference sequence). The CDR3 has 11 residues. As DNA, the CDR3 is TGCAGTGCTAGAGACTACACTGAAGCTTTCTTT. Translating it yields CSARDYTEAFF.